These 26 T cell receptor beta chains came from one sample sequenced in a study of CXCR3-negative and CXCR3-positive naive CD8 T cells. Study outcomes and limitations: More hydrophobic TRB CDR3s occurred in CXCR3-positive than in CXCR3-negative naive cells.

5' RACE that incorporated UMI labels was used to prepare the TRB cDNA libraries. No DNA is given; TCRdb re-called the 5' RACE reads and lists each CDR3 protein once. This sample contains 100,000 to 150,000 distinct CDR3 sequences. These receptors have no known antigen. Material for sequencing was naive CXCR3+ CD8+ T cells from blood. Stated subset: CD45RO-CCR7+CD27+CD95- naive CD8+ T cells expressing CXCR3 (TNR3+). All receptors derive from a human donor in good health. Some clones in this sample may be carry-over from other donors' samples.

The J gene is TRBJ2-7, the V gene TRBV14. Looked up from germline, CDR1 is SGHDN and CDR2 is FVKESK. This CDR3 spans 16 amino acids. Here the CDR3 reads CASSQPLSGVSYEQYF.

The chain combines TRBV6-5 with TRBJ2-3; the TCRdb call, TRBD2, lacks DNA for checking. CDR1 and CDR2 (germline): MNHEY, SVGAGI. The CDR3 has 16 amino acids. The CDR3 protein is CASSPVMGLAGGEQYF.

The J gene is TRBJ2-5, the V gene TRBV13; checking the TCRdb D call of TRBD2 is not possible without DNA. This CDR3 is 17 amino acids long. Germline V CDR1 and CDR2: PRHDT, FYEKMQ (reference sequence). This CDR3 is CASSSRLAGDKRETQYF. The whole variable domain, remainder taken from reference TRBV13 and TRBJ2-5, is AAGVIQSPRHLIKEKRETATLKCYPIPRHDTVYWYQQGPGQDPQFLISFYEKMQSDKGSIPDRFSAQQFSDYHSELNMSSLELGDSALYFCASSSRLAGDKRETQYFGPGTRLLVL.

The CDR3 loop is CASSQVNTGELFF. This chain uses TRBV14 with TRBJ2-2. Per germline, CDR1 SGHDN and CDR2 FVKESK. This CDR3 region has 13 residues.

V gene TRBV4-3 combines with J gene TRBJ2-3. Germline-derived CDR1 and CDR2 are LGHNA and YSLEER. This CDR3 comprises 15 residues. The CDR3 here is CASRHSDTYTDTQYF.

The V gene is TRBV10-3, the J gene TRBJ2-2; TCRdb picks TRBD1, but there is no DNA to check that call. Germline values: CDR1 ENHRY, CDR2 SYGVKD. The CDR3 runs to 18 residues. The CDR3 protein is CAISESNRQGGGTGELFF.

The genes are TRBV7-9 and TRBJ1-5. Germline loops: CDR1 SEHNR, CDR2 FQNEAQ (reference sequence). The CDR3 contains 15 residues. The CDR3 protein is CASSSIDEGNQPQHF.

V and J are TRBV7-6 and TRBJ2-7; TCRdb proposes TRBD2, but this gene call is untestable without DNA. The CDR3 has 12 amino acids. Germline-derived CDR1 and CDR2 are SGHVS and FNYEAQ. The CDR3 sequence: CASSSGLYEQYF.

The chain uses TRBV13 and TRBJ2-1; the D gene TCRdb calls, TRBD2, cannot be checked with no DNA. CDR1 is PRHDT, CDR2 FYEKMQ, per germline (reference sequence). The CDR3 runs to 15 residues. This chain's CDR3 is CASSLDGTSRREQFF.

This chain joins TRBV5-6 and TRBJ2-7; TCRdb's assignment of TRBD1 cannot be checked, as there is no DNA. Germline-derived CDR1 and CDR2 are SGHDT and YYEEEE. The CDR3 is 18 residues long. The CDR3 loop is CASSSSVPTGGGGYEQYF.

The chain uses TRBV4-1 and TRBJ1-5; as DNA is missing, the TRBD1 call by TCRdb cannot be tested. Germline CDR1 MGHRA, CDR2 YSYEKL. CDR3 length: 16 residues. Here the CDR3 reads CASSRLPTGSNQPQHF.

The CDR3 here is CASSSTSGTDTQYF. The chain is built from TRBV7-3 and TRBJ2-3; the TCRdb D gene call, TRBD2, has no DNA to confirm it. The CDR3 is 14 residues long. The germline V gene has CDR1 SGHTA and CDR2 FQGTGA.

This sequence joins TRBV6-1 and TRBJ2-1; TCRdb's D call, TRBD2, is unchecked because there is no DNA. Germline V gene data show CDR1 as MNHNS and CDR2 as SASEGT. The CDR3 totals 17 residues. The CDR3 reads CASIRGATGTPPRREFF.

The rearrangement links TRBV6-5 to TRBJ1-1; TCRdb indicates TRBD1, and absent DNA this call remains unverified. Germline assignment: CDR1 MNHEY and CDR2 SVGAGI. The CDR3 extends over 17 amino acids. The CDR3 region is CASSYSAYGQLNTEAFF.

The chain is built from TRBV20-1 and TRBJ2-1; TCRdb's assignment of TRBD2 cannot be checked, as there is no DNA. CDR3 length: 15 residues. Germline loops: CDR1 DFQATT, CDR2 SNEGSKA (reference sequence). CDR3 region: CSAQRSSGSNDEQFF.

The chain is built from TRBV4-1 and TRBJ2-7; TCRdb's assignment of TRBD1 cannot be checked, as there is no DNA. This CDR3 region has 14 residues. Germline values: CDR1 MGHRA, CDR2 YSYEKL. The CDR3 region is CASSQEDRIYEQYF.

The gene calls are TRBV7-6 and TRBJ2-1; the D call from TCRdb, TRBD2, cannot be confirmed without DNA. This CDR3 is built from 14 residues. CDR1 and CDR2 from the germline V gene are SGHVS and FNYEAQ. The CDR3 sequence: CASSRTSGRNEQFF.

V is TRBV14 and J is TRBJ2-2. This CDR3 has 14 residues. Germline values: CDR1 SGHDN, CDR2 FVKESK. The CDR3 protein is CASSQGSNTGELFF. The full variable domain, with the rest looked up from reference TRBV14 and TRBJ2-2, is EAGVTQFPSHSVIEKGQTVTLRCDPISGHDNLYWYRRVMGKEIKFLLHFVKESKQDESGMPNNRFLAERTGGTYSTLKVQPAELEDSGVYFCASSQGSNTGELFFGEGSRLTVL.

CDR3 loop: CASSLWSSGDNEQFF. The chain combines TRBV27 with TRBJ2-1; TCRdb selects TRBD2, and the lack of DNA leaves this call unchecked. The CDR3 loop spans 15 amino acids. The V gene's germline CDR1 is MNHEY and CDR2 SMNVEV (reference sequence).

The chain employs TRBV28 and TRBJ2-5; TCRdb names TRBD1, which stays unverified in the absence of DNA. This CDR3 contains 14 residues. Germline V gives CDR1 MDHEN, CDR2 SYDVKM. This chain's CDR3 is CASSPAGREETQYF.

The J gene is TRBJ2-7, the V gene TRBV7-9; absent DNA, TCRdb's TRBD1 call cannot be checked. The CDR3 is made up of 13 amino acids. CDR1 is SEHNR and CDR2 is FQNEAQ in the germline V gene (reference sequence). The CDR3 sequence is CASSLEDSYEQYF.

The chain joins TRBV29-1 to TRBJ2-7. Germline CDR1 is SQVTM and CDR2 is ANQGSEA. CDR3 length: 13 amino acids. CDR3 sequence: CSVVESLRAEQYF.

This chain links TRBV27 with TRBJ2-5; TCRdb's D call of TRBD2 is untestable without DNA. CDR3 size: 13 residues. The V gene's germline CDR1 is MNHEY and CDR2 SMNVEV (reference sequence). This CDR3 is CASSWRFQETQYF.

This sequence joins TRBV5-1 and TRBJ2-1; TCRdb proposes TRBD1, but this gene call is untestable without DNA. Germline V gives CDR1 SGHRS, CDR2 YFSETQ. The CDR3 totals 11 residues. CDR3 loop: CASTTGNEQFF.

The CDR3 spells CASSLRVSGANVLTF. The rearrangement links TRBV27 to TRBJ2-6; no DNA is available, so the TRBD2 call from TCRdb remains unchecked. The CDR3 has 15 residues. Germline assignment: CDR1 MNHEY and CDR2 SMNVEV (reference sequence).

The chain links TRBV11-2 to TRBJ2-1; absent DNA, TCRdb's TRBD1 call cannot be checked. This CDR3 has 14 amino acids. The germline V gene has CDR1 SGHAT and CDR2 FQNNGV. The CDR3 loop reads CASSSSGVSNEQFF.